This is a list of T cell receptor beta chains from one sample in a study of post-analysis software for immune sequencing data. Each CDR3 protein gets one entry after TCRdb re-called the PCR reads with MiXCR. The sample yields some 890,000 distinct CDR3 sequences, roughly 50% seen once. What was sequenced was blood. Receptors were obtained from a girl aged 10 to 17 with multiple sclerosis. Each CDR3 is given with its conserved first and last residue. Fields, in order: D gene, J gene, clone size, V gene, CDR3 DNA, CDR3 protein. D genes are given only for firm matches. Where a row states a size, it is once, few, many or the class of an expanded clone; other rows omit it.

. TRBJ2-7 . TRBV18 TGTGCCAGCTCACCCGTCCCTCTAGCAGATACCTACGAGCAGTACTTC CASSPVPLADTYEQYF
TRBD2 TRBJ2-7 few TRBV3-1 TGTGCCAGCAGCCAAGCTGGACTAGCCTACGAGCAGTACTTC CASSQAGLAYEQYF
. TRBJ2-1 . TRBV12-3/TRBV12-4 TGTGCCAGCACCCGCGGGACTCCAAGCAATGAGCAGTTCTTC CASTRGTPSNEQFF
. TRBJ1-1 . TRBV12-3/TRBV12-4 TGTGCCTGCAGCCCTCGGGATTCTGAAGCTTTCTTT CACSPRDSEAFF
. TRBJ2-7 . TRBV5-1 TGCGCCAGCAGCCCGGGCCCAAGGGAGAGCTCCTACGAGCAGTACTTC CASSPGPRESSYEQYF
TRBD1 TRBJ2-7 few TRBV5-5 TGTGCCAGCAGCATAATAATACCGGGACAGGCCGACGTACACTCCTACGAGCAGTACTTC CASSIIIPGQADVHSYEQYF
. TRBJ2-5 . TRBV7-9 TGTGCCAGCAGCTTACGCGGCGGGGTTCAAGAGACCCAGTACTTC CASSLRGGVQETQYF
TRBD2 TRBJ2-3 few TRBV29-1 TGCAGCGTTGATGGGGTAGCGGGGGGCACAGATACGCAGTATTTT CSVDGVAGGTDTQYF
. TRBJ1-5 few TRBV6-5 TGTGCCAGCAGTTACTCGCGGGGTTTTCAGCCCCAGCATTTT CASSYSRGFQPQHF
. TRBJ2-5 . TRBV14 TGTGCCAGCAGCCAAGTAGCAGGGGCGAAGGAGACCCAGTACTTC CASSQVAGAKETQYF
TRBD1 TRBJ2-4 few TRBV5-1 TGCGCCAGCAGCTCGGGACAGGCCCTAAACATTCAGTACTTC CASSSGQALNIQYF
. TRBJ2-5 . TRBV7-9 TGTGCCAGCAGCGAGGACAGGAGGGGAAAAGAGACCCAGTACTTC CASSEDRRGKETQYF
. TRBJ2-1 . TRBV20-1 TGCAGTGCTAGGAGTAGCGTGTCCTACGATGAGCAGTTCTTC CSARSSVSYDEQFF
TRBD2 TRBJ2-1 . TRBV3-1 TGTGCCAGCAGCCAAGGGTTAGCGGGGAGGGAGCAGTTCTTC CASSQGLAGREQFF
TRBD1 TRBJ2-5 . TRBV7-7 TGTGCCAGCAGCCGGGAGACAGGGGAGGCTGAGACCCAGTACTTC CASSRETGEAETQYF
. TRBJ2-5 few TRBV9 TGTGCCAGCAGCGAGGTGGGCCAAGAGACCCAGTACTTC CASSEVGQETQYF
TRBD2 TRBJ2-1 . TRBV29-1 TGCAGCGTTGAGGGGCGGGAGGGCTCCTACAATGAGCAGTTCTTC CSVEGREGSYNEQFF
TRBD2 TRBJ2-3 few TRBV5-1 TGCGCCAGCAGCTTGGAACTAGCGGGGGATACGCAGTATTTT CASSLELAGDTQYF
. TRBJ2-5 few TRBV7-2 TGTGCCAGCAGCTTAGGCGGGGGCCCAGGGACCCAGTACTTC CASSLGGGPGTQYF
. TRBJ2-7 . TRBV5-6 TGTGCCAGCAGCTTTTGGGCAGGAGGAAACTACGAGCAGTACTTC CASSFWAGGNYEQYF
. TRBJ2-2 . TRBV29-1 TGCAGCGTGAGGGCAGTCACAAACACCGGGGAGCTGTTTTTT CSVRAVTNTGELFF
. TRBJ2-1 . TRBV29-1 TGCAGCGTTGTTCGGGGGGCAAGCTCCTACAATGAGCAGTTCTTC CSVVRGASSYNEQFF
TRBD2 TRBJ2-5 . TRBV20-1 TGCAGTGCTAGTCACGATAGCGGGACCCAAGAGACCCAGTACTTC CSASHDSGTQETQYF
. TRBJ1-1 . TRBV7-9 TGTGCCAGCAGCCACGAATCCCTTTTATTTTCTGAAGCTTTCTTT CASSHESLLFSEAFF
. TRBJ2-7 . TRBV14 TGTGCCAGCAGCCCACGGACTGCAACCTACAATGAGCAGTACTTC CASSPRTATYNEQYF
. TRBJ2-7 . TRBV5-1 TGCGCCAGCAGCTTGGTCTCGGGTCCCACCTACGAGCAGTACTTC CASSLVSGPTYEQYF
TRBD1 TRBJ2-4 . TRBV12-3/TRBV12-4 TGTGCCAGCAGCCGAACCCGGGACAGGGTTATTGTCAAAAACATTCAGTACTTC CASSRTRDRVIVKNIQYF
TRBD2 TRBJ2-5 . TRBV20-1 TGCAGGGCAAGCGGGGGGGCGGGAGAGACCCAGTACTTC CRASGGAGETQYF
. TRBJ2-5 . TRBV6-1 TGTGCCAGCAACCACTACGAGGAGACCCAGTACTTC CASNHYEETQYF
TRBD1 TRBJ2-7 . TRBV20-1 TGCAGTGCCAGGGAAGGGACAGGGATGTACGAGCAGTACTTC CSAREGTGMYEQYF
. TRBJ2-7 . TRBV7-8 TGTGCCAGCAGCTTGGGGGGGCGGGGGCCCTACGAGCAGTACTTC CASSLGGRGPYEQYF
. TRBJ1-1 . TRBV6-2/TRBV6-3 TGTGCCAGCACCTCGGCTGGCACCCACACTGAAGCTTTCTTT CASTSAGTHTEAFF
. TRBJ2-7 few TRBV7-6 TGTGCCAGCAGCTTCCTAGGGATAGGCTCCTACGAGCAGTACTTC CASSFLGIGSYEQYF
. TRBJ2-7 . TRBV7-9 TGTGCCAGCAGCTTAGATCGACAGCTATACGAGCAGTACTTC CASSLDRQLYEQYF
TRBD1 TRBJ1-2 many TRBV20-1 TGCAGTGCTCGACAGGGGGACTATGGCTACACCTTC CSARQGDYGYTF
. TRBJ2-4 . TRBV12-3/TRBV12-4 TGTGCCAGCATGACGGGAGTTCCGCACATTCAGTACTTC CASMTGVPHIQYF
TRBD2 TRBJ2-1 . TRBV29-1 TGCAGCGTTCGTAGCGGGAGATGGAACAATGAGCAGTTCTTC CSVRSGRWNNEQFF
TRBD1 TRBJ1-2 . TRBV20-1 TGCAGTGCCAAGGACAGGTTTCGCTACACCTTC CSAKDRFRYTF
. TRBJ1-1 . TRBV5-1 TGCGCCAGCAGCTTGAGAAGGGACACTGAAGCTTTCTTT CASSLRRDTEAFF
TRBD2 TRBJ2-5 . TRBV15 TGTGCCACCAGCAGCCCCTGGACTAGCGGGGCCCTCCAAGAGACCCAGTACTTC CATSSPWTSGALQETQYF
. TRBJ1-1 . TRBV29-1 TGCAGCGTTGAAGAGCCATGGATGAACACTGAAGCTTTCTTT CSVEEPWMNTEAFF
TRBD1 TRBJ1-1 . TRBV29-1 TGCAGCGTTGAAGGGGGAGGGGGCGGTGCTGAAGCTTTCTTT CSVEGGGGGAEAFF
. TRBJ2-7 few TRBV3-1 TGTGCCAGCGGTCCCAAGGGGAGCTCCTACGAGCAGTACTTC CASGPKGSSYEQYF
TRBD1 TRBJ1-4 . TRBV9 TGTGCCAGCAGCGTTCAGGACAGGGAGAATGAAAAACTGTTTTTT CASSVQDRENEKLFF
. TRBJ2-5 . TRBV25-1 TGTGCCAGCAGAGGGACGGGCTGGGAGCAGTACTTC CASRGTGWEQYF